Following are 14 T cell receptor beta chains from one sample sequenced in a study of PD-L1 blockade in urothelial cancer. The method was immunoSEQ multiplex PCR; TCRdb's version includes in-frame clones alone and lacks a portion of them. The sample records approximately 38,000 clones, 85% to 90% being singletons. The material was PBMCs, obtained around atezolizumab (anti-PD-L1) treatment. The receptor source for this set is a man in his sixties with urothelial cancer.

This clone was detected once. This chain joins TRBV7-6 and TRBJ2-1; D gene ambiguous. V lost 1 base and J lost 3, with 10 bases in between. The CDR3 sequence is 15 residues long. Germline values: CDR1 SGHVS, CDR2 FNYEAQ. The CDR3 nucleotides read TGTGCCAGCAGCTTAGACGTAGGCGGCTACAATGAGCAGTTCTTC. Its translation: CASSLDVGGYNEQFF.

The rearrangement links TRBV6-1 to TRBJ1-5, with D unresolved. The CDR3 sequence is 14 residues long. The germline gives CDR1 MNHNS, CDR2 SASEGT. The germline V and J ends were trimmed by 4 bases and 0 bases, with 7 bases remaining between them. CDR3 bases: TGTGCCAGCAGTGCGGTTACTAGCAATCAGCCCCAGCATTTT. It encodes CASSAVTSNQPQHF.

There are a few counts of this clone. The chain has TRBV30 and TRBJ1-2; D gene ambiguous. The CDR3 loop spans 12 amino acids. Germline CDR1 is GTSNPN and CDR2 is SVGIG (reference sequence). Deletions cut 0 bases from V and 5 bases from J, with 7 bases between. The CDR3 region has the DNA TGTGCCTGGAGTGTACGGGAGTATGGCTACACCTTC. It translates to CAWSVREYGYTF. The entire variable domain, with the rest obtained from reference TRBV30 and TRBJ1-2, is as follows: SQTIHQWPATLVQPVGSPLSLECTVEGTSNPNLYWYRQAAGRGLQLLFYSVGIGQISSEVPQNLSASRPQDRQFILSSKKLLLSDSGFYLCAWSVREYGYTFGSGTRLTVV.

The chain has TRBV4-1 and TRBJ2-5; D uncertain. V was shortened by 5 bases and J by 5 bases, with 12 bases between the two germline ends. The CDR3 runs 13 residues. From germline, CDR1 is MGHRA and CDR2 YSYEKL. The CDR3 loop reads CASSFTSRETQYF. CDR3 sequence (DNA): TGCGCCAGCAGCTTCACATCCAGGGAGACCCAGTACTTC.

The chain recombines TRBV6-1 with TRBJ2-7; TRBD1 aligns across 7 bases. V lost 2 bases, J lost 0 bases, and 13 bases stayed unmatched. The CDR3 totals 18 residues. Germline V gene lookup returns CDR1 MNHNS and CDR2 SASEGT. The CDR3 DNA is TGTGCCAGCAGTGAATTAAGGGGGCACAGGGGACCCTCCTACGAGCAGTACTTC. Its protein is CASSELRGHRGPSYEQYF.

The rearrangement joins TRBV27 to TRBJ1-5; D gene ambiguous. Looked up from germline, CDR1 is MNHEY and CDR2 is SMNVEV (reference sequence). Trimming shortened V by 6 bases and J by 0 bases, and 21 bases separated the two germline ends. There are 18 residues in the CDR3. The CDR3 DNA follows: TGTGCCAGCAGCCCCAGGCCTACAGTAATCCATAGCAATCAGCCCCAGCATTTT. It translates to CASSPRPTVIHSNQPQHF.

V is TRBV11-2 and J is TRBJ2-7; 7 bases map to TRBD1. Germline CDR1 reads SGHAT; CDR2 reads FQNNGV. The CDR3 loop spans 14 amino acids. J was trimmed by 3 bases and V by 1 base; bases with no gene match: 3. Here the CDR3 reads CASSLARQGYEQYF. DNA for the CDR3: TGTGCCAGCAGCTTAGCGCGACAGGGCTACGAGCAGTACTTC. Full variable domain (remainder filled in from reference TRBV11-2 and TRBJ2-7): EAGVAQSPRYKIIEKRQSVAFWCNPISGHATLYWYQQILGQGPKLLIQFQNNGVVDDSQLPKDRFSAERLKGVDSTLKIQPAKLEDSAVYLCASSLARQGYEQYFGPGTRLTVT.

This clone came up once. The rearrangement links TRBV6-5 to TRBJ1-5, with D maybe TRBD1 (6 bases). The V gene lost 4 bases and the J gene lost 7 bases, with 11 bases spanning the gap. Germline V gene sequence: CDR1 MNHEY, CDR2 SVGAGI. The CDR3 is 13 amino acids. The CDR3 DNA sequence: TGTGCCAGCAGTTTTAACACAGGGCAGCCCCAGCATTTT. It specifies CASSFNTGQPQHF.

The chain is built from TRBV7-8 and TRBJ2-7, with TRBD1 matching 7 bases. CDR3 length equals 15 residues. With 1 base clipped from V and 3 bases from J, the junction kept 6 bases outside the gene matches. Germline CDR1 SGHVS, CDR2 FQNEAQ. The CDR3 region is CASSLEWQGDYEQYF. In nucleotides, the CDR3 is TGTGCCAGCAGCTTAGAATGGCAGGGGGACTACGAGCAGTACTTC.

The CDR3, as DNA: TGTGCCAGCAGCAGCGGGACCTTCAACCAGCAGTACTTC. Its protein product is CASSSGTFNQQYF. The rearrangement uses TRBV5-6 and TRBJ2-7, with TRBD2 matching 7 bases. The germline V gene has CDR1 SGHDT and CDR2 YYEEEE. This CDR3 region has 13 residues. V was clipped by 4 bases and J by 8 bases; unmatched bases: 9.

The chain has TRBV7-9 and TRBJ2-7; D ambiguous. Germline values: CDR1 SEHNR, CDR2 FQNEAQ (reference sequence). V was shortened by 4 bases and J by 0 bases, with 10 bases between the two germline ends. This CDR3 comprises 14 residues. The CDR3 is CASSSLTSSYEQYF. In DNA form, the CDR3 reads TGTGCCAGCAGCTCTTTAACTTCCTCCTACGAGCAGTACTTC.

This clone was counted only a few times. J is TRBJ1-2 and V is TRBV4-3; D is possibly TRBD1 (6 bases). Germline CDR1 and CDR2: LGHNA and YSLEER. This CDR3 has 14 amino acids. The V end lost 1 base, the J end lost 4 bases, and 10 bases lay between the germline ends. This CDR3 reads CASSQGTGPYGYTF. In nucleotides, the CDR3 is TGCGCCAGCAGCCAAGGAACAGGGCCCTATGGCTACACCTTC.

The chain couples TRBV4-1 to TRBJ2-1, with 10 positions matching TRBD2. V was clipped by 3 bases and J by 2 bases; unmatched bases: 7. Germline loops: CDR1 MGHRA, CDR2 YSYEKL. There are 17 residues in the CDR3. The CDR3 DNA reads TGCGCCAGCAGCCACGCCGGACTAGCGGAGGCCTACAATGAGCAGTTCTTC. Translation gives CASSHAGLAEAYNEQFF.

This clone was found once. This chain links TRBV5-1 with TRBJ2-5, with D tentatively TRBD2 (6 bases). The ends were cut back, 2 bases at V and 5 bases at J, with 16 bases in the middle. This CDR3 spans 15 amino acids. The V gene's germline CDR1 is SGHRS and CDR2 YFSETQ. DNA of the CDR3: TGCGCCAGCAGCTTTGCCCTAGCGAGGGGCGAGACCCAGTACTTC. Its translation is CASSFALARGETQYF.